The 30 T cell receptor beta chains below all came from one sample that was sequenced in a study of control samples from healthy donors and cancer patients. Sequencing was performed with immunoSEQ multiplex PCR; in TCRdb, only in-frame clones are kept and a portion is missing. The sample shows about 51,000 clones, about 92% of them seen only once. Material for sequencing was PBMCs. These TCRs come from a middle-aged man with colorectal cancer.

A few counts support this clone. The V call is TRBV19, the J call TRBJ1-3, with 9 nucleotides matching TRBD1. Germline V CDR1 and CDR2: LNHDA, SQIVND (reference sequence). The CDR3 is made up of 15 amino acids. With V trimmed by 7 bases and J by 4 bases, 8 bases remained unmatched. CDR3 loop: CASTTPGQGGNTIYF. DNA for the CDR3: TGTGCCAGTACCACCCCGGGACAGGGCGGAAACACCATATATTTT.

The chain recombines TRBV5-1 with TRBJ1-2; tentative D call: TRBD1 (5 bases). V was pared by 6 bases and J by 4 bases, with 19 bases between. The germline CDR1 and CDR2 sequences are SGHRS and YFSETQ. This CDR3 has 15 residues. In DNA form, the CDR3 reads TGCGCCAGCAACACCGGGACTCCGAACGGCTATGGCTACACCTTC. Protein: CASNTGTPNGYGYTF.

The chain links TRBV5-1 to TRBJ2-5, with D perhaps TRBD1 (6 bases). Germline CDR1 reads SGHRS; CDR2 reads YFSETQ. This CDR3 is built from 14 residues. The germline V and J ends were trimmed by 0 bases and 10 bases, with 16 bases remaining between them. CDR3: CASSLVEQGKGQYF. As DNA, the CDR3 is TGCGCCAGCAGCTTGGTTGAGCAGGGGAAGGGCCAGTACTTC.

The chain recombines TRBV28 with TRBJ1-1, with 8 bases that match TRBD1. Germline V gene data show CDR1 as MDHEN and CDR2 as SYDVKM. CDR3 length: 15 amino acids. After removal of 5 bases from V and 1 base from J, the junction contained 6 bases not matched to a gene. CDR3 sequence (DNA): TGTGCCAGCAGTACGACAGGGACAGGGAACACTGAAGCTTTCTTT. Translation gives CASSTTGTGNTEAFF.

This clone is a singleton in its sample. The rearrangement uses TRBV24-1 and TRBJ2-2, with D uncertain. Germline V gives CDR1 KGHDR, CDR2 SFDVKD. Trimming cost V 4 bases and J 1 base, with 9 bases left between them. CDR3 length: 15 residues. CDR3 sequence (DNA): TGTGCCACCAGTGAGGAGTGGCAGAACACCGGGGAGCTGTTTTTT. Protein sequence: CATSEEWQNTGELFF.

The chain carries TRBV6-5 and TRBJ2-2, with D possibly TRBD2 on 5 matching bases. In germline, CDR1 is MNHEY, CDR2 SVGAGI. The CDR3 has 15 amino acids. Trimming left V 0 bases short and J 7 bases short, with 12 bases between. The CDR3 coding sequence is TGTGCCAGCAGTTACTCGACGTGGGAGCGCGGGGAGCTGTTTTTT. The encoded protein is CASSYSTWERGELFF.

The V and J genes are TRBV28 and TRBJ2-4, with D possibly being TRBD1 or TRBD2 (6 bases each). Trimming pared 10 bases from V and 8 bases from J, leaving 24 bases between. The CDR3 has 15 amino acids. Germline V lookup: CDR1 MDHEN, CDR2 SYDVKM. The CDR3 sequence is CATEVGGAGEDIQYF. The CDR3 coding sequence is TGTGCCACCGAAGTGGGGGGCGCGGGTGAAGACATTCAGTACTTC.

The J gene is TRBJ1-5, the V gene TRBV30; D not resolved. The CDR3 consists of 13 residues. Germline V lookup: CDR1 GTSNPN, CDR2 SVGIG (reference sequence). V lost 2 bases and J lost 2, with 7 bases in between. The CDR3 DNA follows: TGTGCCTGGAGTTCCGACGGCAATCAGCCCCAGCATTTT. This encodes CAWSSDGNQPQHF. Drawing the rest from reference TRBV30 and TRBJ1-5, the complete variable domain is SQTIHQWPATLVQPVGSPLSLECTVEGTSNPNLYWYRQAAGRGLQLLFYSVGIGQISSEVPQNLSASRPQDRQFILSSKKLLLSDSGFYLCAWSSDGNQPQHFGDGTRLSIL.

This clone is a singleton in its sample. The chain joins TRBV12-3 or TRBV12-4 to TRBJ1-1; no clear D. V was shortened by 3 bases and J by 1 base, with 6 bases between the two germline ends. This CDR3 spans 13 amino acids. The CDR3 here is CASSFFTNTEAFF. The CDR3 DNA is TGTGCCAGCAGTTTTTTCACGAACACTGAAGCTTTCTTT.

This chain connects TRBV7-2 to TRBJ1-6; 8 bases fit TRBD1. The CDR3 has 17 amino acids. The germline V gene has CDR1 SGHTA and CDR2 FQGNSA. V lost 5 bases to trimming and J lost 1 base; unmatched junction nucleotides: 7. The CDR3 spells CASSARQGRSYNSPLHF. CDR3 nucleotides: TGTGCCAGCAGCGCCCGACAGGGGCGGTCCTATAATTCACCCCTCCACTTT.

The rearrangement links TRBV11-2 to TRBJ1-1; D is unclear. In germline, CDR1 is SGHAT, CDR2 FQNNGV. The CDR3 sequence is 14 residues long. Trimming shortened V by 6 bases and J by 5 bases, and 16 bases separated the two germline ends. The CDR3, as DNA: TGTGCCAGCAGACCTGGACTGTTGGGGACTGAAGCTTTCTTT. Translation: CASRPGLLGTEAFF. The full variable domain, completed using reference TRBV11-2 and TRBJ1-1, is EAGVAQSPRYKIIEKRQSVAFWCNPISGHATLYWYQQILGQGPKLLIQFQNNGVVDDSQLPKDRFSAERLKGVDSTLKIQPAKLEDSAVYLCASRPGLLGTEAFFGQGTRLTVV.

This chain uses TRBV11-2 with TRBJ2-4; D may be TRBD2 (6 bases). Germline loops: CDR1 SGHAT, CDR2 FQNNGV. Trimming left V 3 bases short and J 0 bases short, with 12 bases between. This CDR3 has 16 residues. In DNA form, the CDR3 reads TGTGCCAGCAGCTTTGGCGGGGTCAAAGCCAAAAACATTCAGTACTTC. Protein product: CASSFGGVKAKNIQYF.

This sequence joins TRBV4-1 and TRBJ1-5, with 10 bases that match TRBD1. The CDR3 runs 16 residues. Germline-derived CDR1 and CDR2 are MGHRA and YSYEKL. With 3 bases clipped from V and 0 bases from J, the junction kept 2 bases outside the gene matches. In DNA, the CDR3 is TGCGCCAGCAGCCACTGGACAGGGGGTAGCAATCAGCCCCAGCATTTT. Translating it yields CASSHWTGGSNQPQHF.

The chain carries TRBV2 and TRBJ1-2; 7 nucleotides align to TRBD1. V gave up 7 bases and J gave up 10 bases; unmatched junction bases: 6. The V gene's germline CDR1 is SNHLY and CDR2 FYNNEI. The CDR3 totals 11 residues. The CDR3 here is CASNDRVDYTF. For the CDR3, the DNA is TGTGCCAGCAACGACAGGGTGGACTACACCTTC.

This chain links TRBV2 with TRBJ1-6, with 8 bases that match TRBD1. V shed 6 bases and J 6 bases; nucleotides not matched to a gene: 7. In germline, CDR1 is SNHLY, CDR2 FYNNEI. This CDR3 comprises 15 residues. CDR3 sequence: CASRAGGGSNSPLHF. The CDR3 DNA follows: TGTGCCAGCAGAGCAGGGGGCGGAAGTAATTCACCCCTCCACTTT.

The chain carries TRBV7-2 and TRBJ2-7, with D unclear. Per the germline V gene, CDR1 is SGHTA and CDR2 is FQGNSA. Deletions cut 2 bases from V and 0 bases from J, with 8 bases between. This CDR3 spans 14 amino acids. The CDR3 DNA reads TGTGCCAGCAGCTTAAGGGTGAGCTCCTACGAGCAGTACTTC. Translating it yields CASSLRVSSYEQYF.

The chain joins TRBV5-4 to TRBJ2-7; possible D gene TRBD2, 5 bases. Trimming stripped 4 bases from V and 0 bases from J, with 11 bases between. The CDR3 covers 14 residues. Germline CDR1 SGHNT, CDR2 YYREEE (reference sequence). The CDR3: CASSGIEGSYEQYF. The CDR3 coding sequence is TGTGCCAGCAGCGGAATTGAGGGCTCCTACGAGCAGTACTTC. Drawing the rest from reference TRBV5-4 and TRBJ2-7, the complete variable domain is ETGVTQSPTHLIKTRGQQVTLRCSSQSGHNTVSWYQQALGQGPQFIFQYYREEENGRGNFPPRFSGLQFPNYSSELNVNALELDDSALYLCASSGIEGSYEQYFGPGTRLTVT.

The chain links TRBV30 to TRBJ1-1; D is unclear. The CDR3 is made up of 12 amino acids. V lost 7 bases and J lost 0, with 9 bases in between. CDR1 and CDR2 from the germline V gene are GTSNPN and SVGIG (reference sequence). CDR3 DNA sequence: TGTGCCTTGGAAAGTATGAACACTGAAGCTTTCTTT. The encoded protein is CALESMNTEAFF.

Only one count was recorded for this clone. The chain joins TRBV6-1 to TRBJ2-1, with TRBD2 identical over 9 bases. The ends lost 6 bases at V and 3 bases at J; junction bases unmatched: 12. CDR3 length: 17 amino acids. Germline lookup yields CDR1 MNHNS and CDR2 SASEGT. CDR3 bases: TGTGCCAGCAGGGAAATTGGTAGCGGGAGCTTCTACAATGAGCAGTTCTTC. This gives the protein CASREIGSGSFYNEQFF.

The chain joins TRBV12-3 or TRBV12-4 to TRBJ1-1, with D perhaps matching TRBD1 (6 bases). The CDR3 is made up of 13 amino acids. The V end lost 7 bases, the J end lost 5 bases, and 14 bases lay between the germline ends. The CDR3 nucleotides read TGTGCCAGCACCAGGGGACTGTCGACTGAAGCTTTCTTT. This sequence encodes CASTRGLSTEAFF.

The chain has TRBV6-5 and TRBJ2-7, with 7 bases lining up with TRBD1. Germline CDR1 MNHEY, CDR2 SVGAGI. The V segment lost 6 bases and the J segment 3 bases; nucleotides outside the gene matches: 11. The CDR3 sequence is 15 residues long. For the CDR3, the DNA is TGTGCCAGCAGCACCGGGACAGCGAGAGTCTACGAGCAGTACTTC. It yields the protein CASSTGTARVYEQYF.

This chain connects TRBV3-1 (or the pseudogene TRBV3-2) to TRBJ2-1, with 10 bases aligning to TRBD2. The CDR3 is 16 amino acids. Germline V gene data show CDR1 as LGHDT and CDR2 as YNNKEL (reference sequence). Losses at the gene ends were 1 base for V and 8 bases for J; bases not matched to a gene: 8. This chain's CDR3 is CASSQVVTSGMDEQFF. In DNA form, the CDR3 reads TGTGCCAGCAGCCAAGTAGTCACTAGCGGGATGGATGAGCAGTTCTTC.

The chain is built from TRBV30 and TRBJ2-6; D not resolved. CDR3 length equals 15 residues. The germline V gene has CDR1 GTSNPN and CDR2 SVGIG (reference sequence). Trimming stripped 5 bases from V and 1 base from J, with 12 bases between. CDR3 loop: CAWVALGSGANVLTF. The DNA for the CDR3 is TGTGCCTGGGTAGCTTTGGGGTCTGGGGCCAACGTCCTGACTTTC.

The V and J genes are TRBV29-1 and TRBJ2-1; 7 nucleotides agree with TRBD2. The CDR3 runs to 14 residues. V was clipped by 7 bases and J by 4 bases; unmatched bases: 10. Germline V gives CDR1 SQVTM, CDR2 ANQGSEA. Here the CDR3 reads CSGGREGGYNEQFF. The CDR3 region has the DNA TGCAGCGGAGGAAGGGAGGGCGGTTACAATGAGCAGTTCTTC.

The chain recombines TRBV2 with TRBJ2-7; 8 bases are a match to TRBD1. V lost 3 bases and J lost 5; bases outside the gene matches: 12. Germline V gives CDR1 SNHLY, CDR2 FYNNEI. CDR3 length: 16 residues. CDR3 nucleotide sequence: TGTGCCAGCAGTGAGCGGCTGCGACAGGGGAGCAACGAGCAGTACTTC. It codes for CASSERLRQGSNEQYF.

This clone was counted a few times. The chain is built from TRBV5-6 and TRBJ2-1; D unclear. This CDR3 is built from 13 residues. The germline CDR1 and CDR2 sequences are SGHDT and YYEEEE. Trimming removed 1 base at V and 5 bases at J, with 7 bases between. The CDR3 reads CASSLLANNEQFF. CDR3 DNA: TGTGCCAGCAGCTTGTTGGCAAACAATGAGCAGTTCTTC.

The chain couples TRBV15 to TRBJ2-1, with TRBD2 identical over 10 bases. The CDR3 loop spans 15 amino acids. Germline V CDR1 and CDR2: LNHNV, YYDKDF (reference sequence). Unmatched junction bases numbered 5, after V lost 7 bases and J lost 2 bases. In DNA, the CDR3 is TGTGCCACCACCTTTAGCGGGAGGCCCTACAATGAGCAGTTCTTC. Residues: CATTFSGRPYNEQFF.

J is TRBJ1-6 and V is TRBV9; D gene ambiguous. CDR1 SGDLS and CDR2 YYNGEE come from the germline V gene. V lost 0 bases to trimming and J lost 4 bases, with 5 bases between them. The CDR3 length is 14 residues. CDR3 coding DNA: TGTGCCAGCAGCGTAGGGGAATATAATTCACCCCTCCACTTT. Translated, it gives CASSVGEYNSPLHF.

V usage is TRBV7-8 and J usage is TRBJ2-3; D unresolved. Germline assignment: CDR1 SGHVS and CDR2 FQNEAQ. Trimming cost V 7 bases and J 0 bases, with 14 bases left between them. The length of the CDR3 is 15 residues. CDR3 coding DNA: TGTGCCAGCACTTCGGGTCTTCTTAGCACAGATACGCAGTATTTT. Its protein product is CASTSGLLSTDTQYF.

The V call is TRBV2, the J call TRBJ1-3; perhaps TRBD1 as D (5 bases). CDR1 is SNHLY and CDR2 is FYNNEI in the germline V gene. V gave up 8 bases and J gave up 0 bases, with 14 bases separating them. This CDR3 is built from 15 residues. CDR3 in amino acids: CASGSTGASGNTIYF. The CDR3 DNA sequence: TGTGCCAGCGGATCCACCGGGGCCTCTGGAAACACCATATATTTT.